The entry that follows covers one T cell receptor (beta chain) sequence. This CDR3 is built from 14 residues. CDR1 and CDR2 from the germline V gene are MNHEY and SMNVEV (reference sequence). The ends lost 0 bases at V and 3 bases at J; junction bases unmatched: 2. Study processing details: How many nucleated cells were present was estimated from reference gene primer amplification. Measured with immunoSEQ multiplex PCR; TCRdb has only the in-frame clones, and not every one. V, J and clone size were drawn from that table, and D and trimming were deduced from the DNA. The sample carries over 130,000 clones, roughly four fifths recorded once. This specimen comes from a study of blood T cell repertoires in COVID-19. At the level of the study: Sites across the United States, Italy and Spain contributed samples from acute and convalescent COVID-19. Sources were T cells, B-cell-depleted T cells, or PBMCs; the material itself was cDNA or gDNA.

J is TRBJ2-7 and V is TRBV27; TRBD1 matches 7 bases. Material for sequencing was peripheral blood. This clonotype was obtained from a woman aged 60 to 75 with acute or convalescent COVID-19. CDR3 sequence (DNA): TGTGCCAGCAGTTTATCCTGGGACAGCTACGAGCAGTACTTC. It is translated as CASSLSWDSYEQYF.